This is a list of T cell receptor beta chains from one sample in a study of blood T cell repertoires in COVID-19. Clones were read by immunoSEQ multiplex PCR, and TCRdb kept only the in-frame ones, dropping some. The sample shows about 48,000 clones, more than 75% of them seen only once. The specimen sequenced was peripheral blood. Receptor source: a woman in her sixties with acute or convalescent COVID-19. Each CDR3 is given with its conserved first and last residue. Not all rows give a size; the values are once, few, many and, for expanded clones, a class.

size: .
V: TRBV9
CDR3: CASSVEGVTGELFF

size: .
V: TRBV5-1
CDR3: CASSDRQSGNTIYF

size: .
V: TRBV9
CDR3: CASSVASGNTIYF

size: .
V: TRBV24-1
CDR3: CATSDSTSTRDEQFF

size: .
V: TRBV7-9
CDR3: CASSTGQLDNQPQHF

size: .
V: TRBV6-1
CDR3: CASSEGTAANTGELFF

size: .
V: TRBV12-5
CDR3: CASGFPVRGNTEAFF

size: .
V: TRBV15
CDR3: CATAVGRDQPQHF

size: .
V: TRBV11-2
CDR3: CASSLGIAGQPQETQYF

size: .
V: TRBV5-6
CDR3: CASSLGGSSGNTIYF

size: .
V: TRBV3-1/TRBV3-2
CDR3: CASSGAGGPGNEQFF

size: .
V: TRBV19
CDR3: CASSTEGRKNTGELFF

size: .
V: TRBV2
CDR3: CASSSDRRSYEQYF

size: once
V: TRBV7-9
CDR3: CASSLAGGVDGYTF

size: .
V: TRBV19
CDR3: CASSFNRGPEKLFF

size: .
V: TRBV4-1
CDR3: CASSQSGTRTDTQYF

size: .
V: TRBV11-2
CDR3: CASSLNSPGGSNYGYTF

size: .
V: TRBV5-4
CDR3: CASSLGTSGNTGELFF

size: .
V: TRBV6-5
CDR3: CASTSRGTNEKLFF

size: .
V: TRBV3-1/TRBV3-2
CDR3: CASSQDGREAHEQYF

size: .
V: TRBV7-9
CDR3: CASSLAETGGGETQYF

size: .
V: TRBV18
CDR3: CASSKQGGPMNTEAFF

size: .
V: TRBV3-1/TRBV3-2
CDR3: CASSPTGSENSPLHF

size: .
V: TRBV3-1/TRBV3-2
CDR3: CASSPASGGTSQYF

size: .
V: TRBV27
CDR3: CASSRKGTNYNSPLHF

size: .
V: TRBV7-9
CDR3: CASSLLSTDTQYF

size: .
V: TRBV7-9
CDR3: CASSTPPGQETQYF

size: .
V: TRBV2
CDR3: CASGQNNSPLHF

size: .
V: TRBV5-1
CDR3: CASSRGRATGELFF

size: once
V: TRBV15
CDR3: CATSPRDRATNEQFF

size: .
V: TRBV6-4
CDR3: CASSARANNSPLHF

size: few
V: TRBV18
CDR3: CASSPPGQYYEQYF

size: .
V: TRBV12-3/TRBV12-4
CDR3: CASKLGESYEQYF

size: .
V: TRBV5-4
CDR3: CASSLVGTGGWEQYF

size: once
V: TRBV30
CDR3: CACTSGQNYGYTF

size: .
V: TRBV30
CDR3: CAWSPELGNQPQHF

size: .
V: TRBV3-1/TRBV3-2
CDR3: CASSQAGLSGETQYF

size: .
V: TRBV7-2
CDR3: CASSPRWGEDTQYF

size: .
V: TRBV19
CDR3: CASSTRTSGGYNEQFF

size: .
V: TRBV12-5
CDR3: CASGLTAGDRGNQPQHF

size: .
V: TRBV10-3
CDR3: CAIKRQGSYEQYF

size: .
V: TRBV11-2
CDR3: CASSLEAPDPTGLSSYEQYF

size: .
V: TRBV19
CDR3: CASRRGGATEAFF

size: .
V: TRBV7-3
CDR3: CASSLVVSGGPLFF

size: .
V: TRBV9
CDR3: CASSSGEGNRLANEKLFF